The source of this T cell receptor (beta chain) is a study of cytomegalovirus exposure and HLA in healthy donors. Study details: Of all 370 or so donors who were genotyped, about 84% belonged to the Caucasian-associated ancestry cluster.

A note on this clone: Its target is unknown.

Germline loops: CDR1 SGHTA, CDR2 FQGNSA. Trimming removed 0 bases at V and 5 bases at J, with 10 bases between. This CDR3 has 14 amino acids. Study-level findings and limits: The sole available immune exposure information was CMV serostatus. Cytomegalovirus association was assigned to about 150 TCR beta chains.

Healthy donors of bone marrow made up the group. The PCR had 60 Vbeta and 13 Jbeta primers. Clones were sequenced by immunoSEQ multiplex PCR, and TCRdb holds only the in-frame ones, with some missing. The sample is made up of around 100,000 clones, and the top ten hold 3.5% of it. Sequenced material: PBMCs. The sequence came from a middle-aged man in good health and CMV-seronegative. V and J are TRBV7-2 and TRBJ1-1; D is unclear. As DNA, the CDR3 is TGTGCCAGCAGCTTAGCGCAGGTCAGAACTGAAGCTTTCTTT. The encoded protein is CASSLAQVRTEAFF.